The 6 T cell receptor beta chains reported below all come from one sample, sequenced in a study of cytomegalovirus exposure and HLA in healthy donors (dated by TCRdb to about 2017). The library relied on the immunoSEQ multiplex PCR assay. Drawn from immuneACCESS, this table holds only the in-frame rearrangements with V and J called that TCRdb kept. Clones are partly lost; checked studies trace under half to an unresolved V gene and leave the rest unexplained. This sample holds roughly 130,000 clones; more than 70% were observed only once. Less than 1.5% of the sample goes to the ten largest clones. Material for sequencing was PBMCs. Receptors were obtained from a man in his thirties or forties in good health and CMV-seronegative.

The V call is TRBV4-1, the J call TRBJ2-2, with unresolved D. The CDR3 is 15 residues long. The V gene lost 0 bases and the J gene lost 7 bases, with 12 bases spanning the gap. Germline CDR1 reads MGHRA; CDR2 reads YSYEKL. CDR3 loop: CASSQDQQSNGELFF. CDR3 bases: TGCGCCAGCAGCCAAGATCAACAGTCAAACGGGGAGCTGTTTTTT.

The chain joins TRBV4-3 to TRBJ1-1; D ambiguous. Germline V gene lookup returns CDR1 LGHNA and CDR2 YSLEER. V lost 7 bases to trimming and J lost 0 bases, with 15 bases between them. CDR3 length equals 15 residues. The DNA of the CDR3 is TGCGCCAGCACCCCTGACGGGATAATGAACACTGAAGCTTTCTTT. Translated, it gives CASTPDGIMNTEAFF.

CDR3: CASSLHGQGGQPQHF. The CDR3 DNA reads as TGTGCCAGCAGTTTACATGGACAGGGTGGACAGCCCCAGCATTTT. The genes are TRBV27 and TRBJ1-5; TRBD1 agrees at 8 bases. Germline V lookup: CDR1 MNHEY, CDR2 SMNVEV (reference sequence). The junction had 7 bases not matched to a gene; V was cut back by 2 bases and J by 7 bases. The CDR3 is made up of 15 amino acids.

This chain joins TRBV19 and TRBJ1-2, with 7 bases aligning to TRBD1. CDR1 and CDR2 from the germline V gene are LNHDA and SQIVND (reference sequence). CDR3 length equals 13 residues. J was trimmed by 7 bases and V by 5 bases; bases with no gene match: 7. The CDR3 here is CASSHRQGGGYTF. DNA of the CDR3: TGTGCCAGTAGTCATCGACAGGGCGGTGGCTACACCTTC. Drawing the rest from reference TRBV19 and TRBJ1-2, the complete variable domain is DGGITQSPKYLFRKEGQNVTLSCEQNLNHDAMYWYRQDPGQGLRLIYYSQIVNDFQKGDIAEGYSVSREKKESFPLTVTSAQKNPTAFYLCASSHRQGGGYTFGSGTRLTVV.

This sequence joins TRBV5-1 and TRBJ2-7, with D unresolved. Germline CDR1 reads SGHRS; CDR2 reads YFSETQ. The CDR3 extends over 13 amino acids. Trimming shortened V by 0 bases and J by 1 base, and 5 bases separated the two germline ends. CDR3 loop: CASSLATSYEQYF. CDR3 nucleotide sequence: TGCGCCAGCAGCTTGGCTACTTCCTACGAGCAGTACTTC.

The genes are TRBV18 and TRBJ1-4; D possibly corresponds to TRBD1 (5 bases). V dropped 3 bases and J dropped 8 bases, with 16 bases sitting between them. The germline V gene has CDR1 KGHSH and CDR2 LQKENI. The CDR3 is made up of 15 amino acids. CDR3 coding DNA: TGTGCCAGCTCACCCCAACAGGTCCGAGAGGAAAAACTGTTTTTT. It yields the protein CASSPQQVREEKLFF. Looking up the rest from reference TRBV18 and TRBJ1-4 gives the full variable domain: NAGVMQNPRHLVRRRGQEARLRCSPMKGHSHVYWYRQLPEEGLKFMVYLQKENIIDESGMPKERFSAEFPKEGPSILRIQQVVRGDSAAYFCASSPQQVREEKLFFGSGTQLSVL.